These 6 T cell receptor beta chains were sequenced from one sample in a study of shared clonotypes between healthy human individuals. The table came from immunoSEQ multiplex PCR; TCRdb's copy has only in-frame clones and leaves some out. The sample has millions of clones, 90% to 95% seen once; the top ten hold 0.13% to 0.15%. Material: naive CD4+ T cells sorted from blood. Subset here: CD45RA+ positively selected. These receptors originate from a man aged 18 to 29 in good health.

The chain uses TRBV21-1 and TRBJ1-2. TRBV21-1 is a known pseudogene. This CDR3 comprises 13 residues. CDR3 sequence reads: CASSNRVYYGYTF. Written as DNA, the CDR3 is TGTGCCAGCAGCAACAGAGTATACTATGGCTACACCTTC.

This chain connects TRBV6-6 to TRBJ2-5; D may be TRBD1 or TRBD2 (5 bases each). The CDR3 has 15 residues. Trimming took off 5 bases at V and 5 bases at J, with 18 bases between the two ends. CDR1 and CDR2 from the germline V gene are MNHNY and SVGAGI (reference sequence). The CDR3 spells CASSLLLQGAETQYF. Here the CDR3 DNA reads TGTGCCAGCAGTCTTCTATTGCAGGGAGCCGAGACCCAGTACTTC.

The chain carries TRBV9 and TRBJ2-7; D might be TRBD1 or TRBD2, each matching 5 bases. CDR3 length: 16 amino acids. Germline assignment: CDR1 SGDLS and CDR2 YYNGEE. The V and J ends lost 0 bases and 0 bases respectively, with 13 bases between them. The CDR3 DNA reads TGTGCCAGCAGCGTAGGACCGGGGCAAAGCTCCTACGAGCAGTACTTC. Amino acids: CASSVGPGQSSYEQYF. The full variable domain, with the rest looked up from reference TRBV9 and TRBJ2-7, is DSGVTQTPKHLITATGQRVTLRCSPRSGDLSVYWYQQSLDQGLQFLIQYYNGEERAKGNILERFSAQQFPDLHSELNLSSLELGDSALYFCASSVGPGQSSYEQYFGPGTRLTVT.

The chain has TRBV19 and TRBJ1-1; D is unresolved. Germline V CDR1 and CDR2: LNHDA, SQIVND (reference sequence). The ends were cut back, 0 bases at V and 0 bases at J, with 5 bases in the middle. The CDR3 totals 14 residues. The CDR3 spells CASSIDTVNTEAFF. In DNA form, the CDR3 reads TGTGCCAGTAGTATAGACACAGTGAACACTGAAGCTTTCTTT.

The CDR3 sequence: CASSLEWQGARYEQYF. The CDR3 DNA sequence: TGTGCCAGCAGCTTAGAGTGGCAGGGGGCGAGGTACGAGCAGTACTTC. V usage is TRBV7-2 and J usage is TRBJ2-7; 8 positions agree with TRBD1. CDR1 is SGHTA and CDR2 is FQGNSA in the germline V gene. The CDR3 runs to 16 residues. The junction had 9 bases not matched to a gene; V was cut back by 1 base and J by 4 bases.

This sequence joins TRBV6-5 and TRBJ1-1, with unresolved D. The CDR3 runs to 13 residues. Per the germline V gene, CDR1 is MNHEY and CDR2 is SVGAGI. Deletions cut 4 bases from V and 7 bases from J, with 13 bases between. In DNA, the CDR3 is TGTGCCAGCAGTTCCCTCGCAGGATTTGAAGCTTTCTTT. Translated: CASSSLAGFEAFF.